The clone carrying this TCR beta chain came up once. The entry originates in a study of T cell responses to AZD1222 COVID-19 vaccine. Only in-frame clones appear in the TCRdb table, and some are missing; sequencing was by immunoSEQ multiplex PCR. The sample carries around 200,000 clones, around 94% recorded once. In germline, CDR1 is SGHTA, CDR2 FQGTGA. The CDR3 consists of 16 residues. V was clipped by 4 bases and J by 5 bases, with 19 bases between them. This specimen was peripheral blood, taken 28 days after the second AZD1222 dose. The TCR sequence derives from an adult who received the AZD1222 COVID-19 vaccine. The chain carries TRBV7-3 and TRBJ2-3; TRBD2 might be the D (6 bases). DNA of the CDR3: TGTGCCAGCAGCTCCAGCCAGCGGGCCTTGGGAGATACGCAGTATTTT. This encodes CASSSSQRALGDTQYF.